This T cell receptor (beta chain) was sequenced during a study of T cell responses to AZD1222 COVID-19 vaccine. TCRdb's table, derived via immunoSEQ multiplex PCR, lists solely in-frame clones and lacks some. Found here are under 150,000 clones; the top ten clones hold 2% to 2.5%. This TCR was sampled from an adult in good health. The sequenced material came from peripheral blood.

The CDR3 loop is CASSITGAVKNIQYF. The CDR3 region has the DNA TGTGCCAGTAGTATAACAGGGGCGGTCAAAAACATTCAGTACTTC. The chain employs TRBV19 and TRBJ2-4; the match to TRBD1 covers 7 bases. Losses at the gene ends were 2 bases for V and 3 bases for J; bases not matched to a gene: 4. CDR1 is LNHDA and CDR2 is SQIVND in the germline V gene (reference sequence). The CDR3 contains 15 residues. Drawing the rest from reference TRBV19 and TRBJ2-4, the complete variable domain is DGGITQSPKYLFRKEGQNVTLSCEQNLNHDAMYWYRQDPGQGLRLIYYSQIVNDFQKGDIAEGYSVSREKKESFPLTVTSAQKNPTAFYLCASSITGAVKNIQYFGAGTRLSVL.